These 9 T cell receptor beta chains originate from one sample sequenced in a study of blood T cell repertoires in COVID-19. Only in-frame clones appear in the TCRdb table, and some are missing; sequencing was by immunoSEQ multiplex PCR. The sample consists of over 85,000 clones, about 90% of them appearing once. The sample taken for sequencing was peripheral blood. These receptor sequences come from a man younger than 30 with acute or convalescent COVID-19.

The V call is TRBV7-6, the J call TRBJ2-2; D might be TRBD1 (6 bases). This CDR3 is 15 amino acids long. V was shortened by 2 bases and J by 1 base, with 8 bases between the two germline ends. Germline V lookup: CDR1 SGHVS, CDR2 FNYEAQ. Here the CDR3 reads CASSLPGVNTGELFF. The CDR3 bases are TGTGCCAGCAGCTTACCAGGGGTGAACACCGGGGAGCTGTTTTTT.

The rearrangement joins TRBV3-1 (or the pseudogene TRBV3-2) to TRBJ1-4; 8 bases fit TRBD1. J gave up 11 bases and V 1 base, and 6 bases lay outside the gene matches. The CDR3 sequence is 14 residues long. CDR1 is LGHDT, CDR2 YNNKEL, per germline (reference sequence). CDR3 region: CASSQAAGGFKLFF. CDR3 DNA: TGTGCCAGCAGCCAAGCCGCAGGGGGCTTTAAACTGTTTTTT.

Points on this clone: Additional DNA sequences in this sample encode the identical CDR3. The rearrangement links TRBV9 to TRBJ1-2, with D hard to call. CDR1 is SGDLS, CDR2 YYNGEE, per germline. CDR3 length: 14 residues. The ends were cut back, 0 bases at V and 6 bases at J, with 12 bases in the middle. CDR3 region: CASSVDRGWDGYTF. The CDR3 region has the DNA TGTGCCAGCAGCGTAGATCGGGGTTGGGATGGCTACACCTTC.

This clone was counted once. The V call is TRBV18, the J call TRBJ1-1; 8 bases match TRBD1. Per germline, CDR1 KGHSH and CDR2 LQKENI. The CDR3 is 15 residues long. Trimming removed 2 bases from V and 1 base from J; junction bases left unmatched: 3. The CDR3 sequence is CASSPSDRGNTEAFF. CDR3 in DNA: TGTGCCAGCTCACCATCCGACAGGGGGAACACTGAAGCTTTCTTT.

Here the CDR3 reads CASSASTVDNSPLHF. The DNA for the CDR3 is TGTGCCAGTAGTGCCTCGACAGTCGATAATTCACCCCTCCACTTT. The chain links TRBV19 to TRBJ1-6, with D tentatively TRBD1 (5 bases). The germline V and J ends were trimmed by 5 bases and 5 bases, with 13 bases remaining between them. Germline values: CDR1 LNHDA, CDR2 SQIVND (reference sequence). CDR3 length equals 15 residues.

The chain employs TRBV7-7 and TRBJ2-5; 11 bases are shared with TRBD2. Germline CDR1 SSHAT, CDR2 FNYEAQ (reference sequence). Trimming removed 1 base from V and 4 bases from J; junction bases left unmatched: 2. CDR3 size: 15 residues. The CDR3 spells CASSLGGLAGETQYF. CDR3 sequence (DNA): TGTGCCAGCAGCTTAGGAGGACTAGCGGGAGAGACCCAGTACTTC.

This chain links TRBV6-2 or TRBV6-3 with TRBJ2-1; the match to TRBD2 covers 11 bases. There are 20 residues in the CDR3. The trim removed 5 bases at V and 7 bases at J, leaving 22 bases unmatched. Germline V lookup: CDR1 MNHEY, CDR2 SVGEGT. CDR3 sequence: CASSPLLAGGLMAQGNEQFF. The DNA of the CDR3 is TGTGCCAGCAGTCCCCTTTTAGCGGGGGGGCTTATGGCACAAGGGAATGAGCAGTTCTTC.

The CDR3 is CASSPGNYEQYF. The CDR3 coding sequence is TGTGCCAGTAGTCCAGGGAACTACGAGCAGTACTTC. This sequence joins TRBV19 and TRBJ2-7, with D tentatively TRBD1 (5 bases). CDR1 is LNHDA and CDR2 is SQIVND in the germline V gene (reference sequence). The CDR3 extends over 12 amino acids. V lost 5 bases, J lost 3 bases, and 8 bases lay in between.

In DNA form, the CDR3 reads TGTGCCACCGGGTCTGGGACAGGGAACTATGGCTACACCTTC. Protein sequence: CATGSGTGNYGYTF. V gene TRBV15 combines with J gene TRBJ1-2; 9 bases align to TRBD1. This CDR3 has 14 residues. The germline V gene has CDR1 LNHNV and CDR2 YYDKDF (reference sequence). J lost 2 bases, V lost 8 bases, and 6 bases had no gene match.